This T cell receptor (beta chain) originates from a study of blood T cell repertoires in COVID-19. V lost 4 bases and J lost 8, with 12 bases in between. Germline V gives CDR1 SGHRS, CDR2 YFSETQ. CDR3 size: 12 residues. Original data processing: Researchers report that nucleated cell counts were estimated from reference gene primer amplification. The table came from immunoSEQ multiplex PCR; TCRdb's copy has only in-frame clones and leaves some out. V and J calls and clone size are those listed in that table; D and trimming were worked out from the DNA. The sample consists of 150,000 to 200,000 clones, around 80% of them appearing once.

Sequencing was performed on peripheral blood. This TCR was sampled from a woman of 80 years or more with active or convalescent COVID-19. This sequence joins TRBV5-1 and TRBJ1-2; tentatively, D is TRBD1 (6 bases). The CDR3 nucleotides are TGCGCCAGCAGCCCCGGACAGTACGGCTACACCTTC. It is translated as CASSPGQYGYTF.